What follows are 22 T cell receptor beta chains derived from one specimen sequenced in a study of blood T cell repertoires in COVID-19. Assay used: immunoSEQ multiplex PCR; TCRdb lists only in-frame clones, some missing. The sample holds 200,000 to 250,000 clones, over 65% seen once. The sequencing sample was made of PBMCs or T cells enriched from blood (not recorded which). These receptors originate from a woman aged 60-75 years who had recovered from COVID-19.

The chain combines TRBV30 with TRBJ2-3; a weak D match, TRBD2 (6 bases). The CDR3 consists of 15 residues. CDR1 is GTSNPN, CDR2 SVGIG, per germline (reference sequence). V was cut by 2 bases and J by 4 bases, with 16 bases left in between. CDR3 DNA: TGTGCCTGGAGTAAAACGGGAGACGGGGCAGATACGCAGTATTTT. Protein product: CAWSKTGDGADTQYF.

This chain uses TRBV6-2 or TRBV6-3 with TRBJ2-1; D call uncertain. Germline CDR1 and CDR2: MNHEY and SVGEGT. Trimming cost V 5 bases and J 4 bases, with 3 bases left between them. The CDR3 runs to 11 residues. The CDR3 reads CASSLYNEQFF. CDR3 DNA: TGTGCCAGCAGTCTTTACAATGAGCAGTTCTTC.

This clone occurred a few times. The chain employs TRBV14 and TRBJ1-2, with unresolved D. The CDR3 sequence is 15 residues long. The V gene lost 4 bases and the J gene lost 8 bases, with 20 bases spanning the gap. The V gene's germline CDR1 is SGHDN and CDR2 FVKESK. The CDR3 protein is CASSLLDPGGSGYTF. The CDR3 bases are TGTGCCAGCAGCCTATTAGATCCGGGAGGATCAGGCTACACCTTC.

The rearrangement joins TRBV5-1 to TRBJ1-1; D is ambiguous. V was pared by 6 bases and J by 4 bases, with 22 bases between. The germline V gene has CDR1 SGHRS and CDR2 YFSETQ. The CDR3 covers 16 residues. The CDR3 DNA sequence: TGCGCCAGCAACCCCCGGGATTACACCCGCGGCACTGAAGCTTTCTTT. It yields the protein CASNPRDYTRGTEAFF.

This clone was detected only once. The genes are TRBV5-5 and TRBJ2-1, with 11 bases aligning to TRBD2. This CDR3 region has 16 residues. V was pared by 0 bases and J by 7 bases, with 6 bases of the junction left unmatched. CDR1 is SGHKS and CDR2 is YYEKEE in the germline V gene (reference sequence). The CDR3 loop is CASSLEPGLAANEQFF. Here the CDR3 DNA reads TGTGCCAGCAGCTTGGAACCGGGACTAGCGGCGAATGAGCAGTTCTTC.

This clone appeared once. The chain recombines TRBV7-9 with TRBJ1-2; TRBD1 agrees at 7 bases. The length of the CDR3 is 14 residues. Germline V lookup: CDR1 SEHNR, CDR2 FQNEAQ (reference sequence). The J segment lost 8 bases and the V segment lost 5 bases, leaving 11 bases of the junction unmatched. In DNA, the CDR3 is TGTGCCAGCAGCCTGGGACTCGCACAGGGGGGCTACACCTTC. This gives the protein CASSLGLAQGGYTF.

The chain recombines TRBV27 with TRBJ2-7, with 7 bases matching TRBD2. Germline V gives CDR1 MNHEY, CDR2 SMNVEV (reference sequence). The J segment lost 3 bases and the V segment lost 5 bases, leaving 4 bases of the junction unmatched. CDR3 length equals 13 residues. CDR3 coding DNA: TGTGCCAGCAGTCCTGGACTAGGCTACGAGCAGTACTTC. As protein: CASSPGLGYEQYF.

The chain combines TRBV7-9 with TRBJ1-3, with 8 bases identical to TRBD1. This CDR3 spans 15 amino acids. The germline CDR1 and CDR2 sequences are SEHNR and FQNEAQ (reference sequence). J was trimmed by 2 bases and V by 5 bases; bases with no gene match: 5. The CDR3 DNA reads as TGTGCCAGCAGCCAGGACAGGGATGCTGGAAACACCATATATTTT. Amino acid sequence: CASSQDRDAGNTIYF.

The chain is built from TRBV11-1 and TRBJ2-2, with TRBD1 matching over 7 bases. CDR1 SGHAT and CDR2 FQDESV come from the germline V gene (reference sequence). The CDR3 consists of 13 residues. V lost 2 bases and J lost 6; bases outside the gene matches: 0. The CDR3 spells CASSLQGAGELFF. The CDR3 DNA is TGTGCCAGCAGCTTACAGGGGGCCGGGGAGCTGTTTTTT.

The chain's CDR3 is CASSYRTSGQETQYF. In nucleotides, the CDR3 is TGTGCCAGCAGTTACCGGACTAGCGGGCAAGAGACCCAGTACTTC. The chain combines TRBV6-5 with TRBJ2-5, with 11 positions matching TRBD2. The CDR3 is 15 amino acids. Looked up from germline, CDR1 is MNHEY and CDR2 is SVGAGI. J lost 2 bases, V lost 2 bases, and 1 base had no gene match.

This chain uses TRBV11-2 with TRBJ2-7; TRBD2 matches at 13 bases. Germline V CDR1 and CDR2: SGHAT, FQNNGV. This CDR3 is 17 amino acids long. Germline trimming cut 6 bases from V and 6 bases from J; bases unmatched to any gene: 14. Written as DNA, the CDR3 is TGTGCCAGCAGGCCTTGGACTAGCGGGAGTTTCCTTTCCGAGCAGTACTTC. Translation: CASRPWTSGSFLSEQYF.

This clone was detected only once. The J gene is TRBJ2-7, the V gene TRBV5-1; unclear D gene. V dropped 2 bases and J dropped 2 bases, with 11 bases sitting between them. The CDR3 loop spans 14 amino acids. Germline V gives CDR1 SGHRS, CDR2 YFSETQ. The CDR3 region is CASSFASPTYEQYF. The CDR3 DNA reads TGCGCCAGCAGCTTCGCGAGTCCAACCTACGAGCAGTACTTC.

V is TRBV4-2 and J is TRBJ2-7, with TRBD2 identical over 10 bases. Germline V gene sequence: CDR1 LGHNA, CDR2 YNFKEQ. The CDR3 has 14 residues. Trimming removed 1 base from V and 5 bases from J; junction bases left unmatched: 2. The CDR3: CASSQASGRHEQYF. The CDR3 DNA sequence: TGTGCCAGCAGCCAAGCTAGCGGGAGACACGAGCAGTACTTC.

The V call is TRBV20-1, the J call TRBJ1-1; 7 nucleotides align to TRBD1. Germline CDR1 reads DFQATT; CDR2 reads SNEGSKA (reference sequence). This CDR3 has 14 residues. The V gene end was trimmed by 3 bases and the J gene end by 11 bases; junction bases not matched to a gene: 15. In DNA, the CDR3 is TGCAGTGCTAGTGGGAGGCGACAGGGAGTAGGTGCTTTCTTT. It yields the protein CSASGRRQGVGAFF.

This clone showed up just once. The J gene is TRBJ2-3, the V gene TRBV29-1; 9 nucleotides match TRBD1. The ends lost 4 bases at V and 7 bases at J; junction bases unmatched: 9. The germline V gene encodes CDR1 SQVTM and CDR2 ANQGSEA. The length of the CDR3 is 14 residues. The CDR3 sequence is CSVVGTGTWNTQYF. CDR3 bases: TGCAGCGTTGTGGGGACAGGGACCTGGAATACGCAGTATTTT.

The chain is built from TRBV5-1 and TRBJ2-7; the match to TRBD2 covers 7 bases. Germline CDR1 reads SGHRS; CDR2 reads YFSETQ. V was clipped by 4 bases and J by 6 bases; unmatched bases: 13. The CDR3 has 15 residues. The CDR3 sequence: CASSPMASGGSEQYF. The CDR3 DNA follows: TGCGCCAGCAGCCCGATGGCCTCCGGGGGGTCCGAGCAGTACTTC.

This chain connects TRBV7-8 to TRBJ1-2; D is unresolved. The CDR3 totals 12 residues. The V gene lost 5 bases and the J gene lost 3 bases, with 7 bases spanning the gap. CDR1 is SGHVS, CDR2 FQNEAQ, per germline. CDR3 DNA sequence: TGTGCCAGCAGCACTATGGACTATGGCTACACCTTC. Protein: CASSTMDYGYTF.

This clone was seen only once. CDR3 in amino acids: CASSCIEQYF. The CDR3 bases are TGTGCCAGCAGTTGTATCGAGCAGTACTTC. The chain uses TRBV12-3 or TRBV12-4 and TRBJ2-7; D ambiguous. V was cut by 4 bases and J by 6 bases, with 4 bases left in between. The CDR3 has 10 amino acids.

This clone has only a few counts. The chain couples TRBV5-1 to TRBJ1-1, with 8 bases fitting TRBD1. With V trimmed by 3 bases and J by 4 bases, 14 bases remained unmatched. Germline CDR1 reads SGHRS; CDR2 reads YFSETQ. This CDR3 has 17 amino acids. The CDR3 loop is CASSSLRQGFGATEAFF. The CDR3 coding sequence is TGCGCCAGCAGCTCCCTAAGACAGGGGTTTGGGGCCACTGAAGCTTTCTTT.

This clone appeared a single time. The rearrangement joins TRBV28 to TRBJ2-1, with TRBD2 matching 9 bases. Losses at the gene ends were 7 bases for V and 4 bases for J; bases not matched to a gene: 11. The CDR3 runs to 16 residues. The germline CDR1 and CDR2 sequences are MDHEN and SYDVKM. The CDR3 bases are TGTGCCAGCAAGATTGGCGGGGGGGCACCATACAATGAGCAGTTCTTC. Translated, it gives CASKIGGGAPYNEQFF.

This clone was observed a handful of times. This same CDR3 is encoded by further DNA sequences in the sample. The chain recombines TRBV11-2 with TRBJ1-4, with 7 bases that match TRBD1. The CDR3 is 14 residues long. Germline V gene sequence: CDR1 SGHAT, CDR2 FQNNGV. The V segment lost 1 base and the J segment 8 bases; nucleotides outside the gene matches: 4. The CDR3 is CASSLGQGGEKLFF. The CDR3 DNA sequence: TGTGCCAGCAGCTTAGGACAGGGTGGGGAAAAACTGTTTTTT.

The chain links TRBV2 to TRBJ1-4; no definite D call. The CDR3 has 15 amino acids. Germline V gene sequence: CDR1 SNHLY, CDR2 FYNNEI. V lost 5 bases and J 7 bases, leaving 17 bases between the germline ends. As DNA, the CDR3 is TGTGCCAGCAGTCTCCGGCGGCCACAAGGTGAAAAACTGTTTTTT. It yields the protein CASSLRRPQGEKLFF.